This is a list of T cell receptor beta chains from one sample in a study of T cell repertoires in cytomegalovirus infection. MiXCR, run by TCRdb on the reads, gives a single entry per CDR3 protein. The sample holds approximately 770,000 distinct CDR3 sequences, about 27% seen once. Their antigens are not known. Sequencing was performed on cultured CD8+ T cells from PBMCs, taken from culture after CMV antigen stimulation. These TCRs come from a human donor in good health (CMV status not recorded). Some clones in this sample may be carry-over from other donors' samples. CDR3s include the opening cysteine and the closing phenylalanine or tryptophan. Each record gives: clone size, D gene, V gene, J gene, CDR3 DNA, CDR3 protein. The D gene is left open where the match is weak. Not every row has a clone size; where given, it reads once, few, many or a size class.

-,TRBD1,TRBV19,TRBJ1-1,TGTGCCACTTCGAACAGGGGGCGAGAAGCTTTCTTT,CATSNRGREAFF
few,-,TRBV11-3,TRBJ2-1,TGTGCCAGCAGGGCAGGGTCGGGCAATGAGCAGTTCTTC,CASRAGSGNEQFF
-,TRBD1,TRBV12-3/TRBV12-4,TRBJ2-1,TGTGCCAGCCAAGGGACAGATTACAATGAGCAGTTCTTC,CASQGTDYNEQFF
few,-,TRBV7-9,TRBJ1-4,TGTGCCAGCAGCTTAGAGGGTTGGGGTGAAAAACTGTTTTTT,CASSLEGWGEKLFF
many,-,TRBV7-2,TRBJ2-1,TGTGCCAGCAGCTTAAGGTCCAGCGCCTACAATGAGCAGTTCTTC,CASSLRSSAYNEQFF
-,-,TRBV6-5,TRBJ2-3,TGTGCCAGCAGTTACTTGGGGGGGACACCTAGCACAGATACGCAGTATTTT,CASSYLGGTPSTDTQYF
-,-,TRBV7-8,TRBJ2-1,TGTGCCAGCAGCCCCGTTGGCGGGGGCGATGAGCAGTTCTTC,CASSPVGGGDEQFF
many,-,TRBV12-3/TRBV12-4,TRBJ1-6,TGTGCCAGCAGTTTTGTGGTTTTCGGGAATAATTCACCCCTCCACTTT,CASSFVVFGNNSPLHF
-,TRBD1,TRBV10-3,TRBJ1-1,TGTGCCATCAGTGAAGGGTCCACAGGGGTGAACACTGAAGCTTTCTTT,CAISEGSTGVNTEAFF
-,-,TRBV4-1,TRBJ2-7,TGTGCCAGCAGCCAAGGGGTAGCTGAGATTTACGAGCAGTACTTC,CASSQGVAEIYEQYF
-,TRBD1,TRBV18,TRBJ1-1,TGTGCCAGCTCTCCTGCGACAGGGTTAAGAACTGAAGCTTTCTTT,CASSPATGLRTEAFF
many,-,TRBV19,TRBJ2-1,TGTGCCAGTAGTAGGGACGGGAATGAGCAGTTCTTC,CASSRDGNEQFF
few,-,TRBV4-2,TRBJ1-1,TGTGCCAGCAGCCAAAAGTCGACAGGCCCCTTCAGTGAAGCTTTCTTT,CASSQKSTGPFSEAFF
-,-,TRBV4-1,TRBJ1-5,TGCGCCAGCAGCCAAGATCAGGTTTGGGGGGCAGGCAATCAGCCCCAGCATTTT,CASSQDQVWGAGNQPQHF
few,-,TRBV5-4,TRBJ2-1,TGTGCCAGCAGCTTGGAGGCTAGCGAGCAGTTCTTC,CASSLEASEQFF
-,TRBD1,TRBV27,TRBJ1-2,TGTGCCAGCAGTTCGGCCGGGACAGGGTTTGGCTACACCTTC,CASSSAGTGFGYTF
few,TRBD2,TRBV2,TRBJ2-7,TGTGCCAGCAGAGGTCGGGGGGGCTACGAGCAGTACTTC,CASRGRGGYEQYF
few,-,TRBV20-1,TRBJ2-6,TGCAGTGCTCGAGACGGTAAAAGCTCTGGGGCCAACGTCCTGACTTTC,CSARDGKSSGANVLTF
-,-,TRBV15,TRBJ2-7,TGTGCCACCAGCAGTTCTGGGGGAGCCTACGAGCAGTACTTC,CATSSSGGAYEQYF
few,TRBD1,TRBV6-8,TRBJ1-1,TGTGCCAGCAAAGGAGGTATTGGGGGACAGTGGGACACTGAAGCTTTCTTT,CASKGGIGGQWDTEAFF
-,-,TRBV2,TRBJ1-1,TGTGCCAGACTCCGATATAAAGGGGCAGGGCCATTGAACACTGAAGCTTTCTTT,CARLRYKGAGPLNTEAFF
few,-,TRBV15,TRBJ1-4,TGTGCCACCAGCTACCCCGGGGGGGAAAAACTGTTTTTT,CATSYPGGEKLFF
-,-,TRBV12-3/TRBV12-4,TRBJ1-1,TGTGCCAGCAGTTTAGACCGGTTGGTTGTAGCTTTCTTT,CASSLDRLVVAFF
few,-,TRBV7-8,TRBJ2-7,TGTGCCAGCAGCTTAGCCCCCGCCAGCTACGAGCAGTACTTC,CASSLAPASYEQYF
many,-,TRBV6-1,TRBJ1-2,TGTGCCAGCGCCCCCGGGACACAAGGGGGCTATGGCTACACCTTC,CASAPGTQGGYGYTF
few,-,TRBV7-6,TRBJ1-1,TGTGCCAGCAGCTCACGGACGCAGGGGCTGGGCACTGAAGCTTTCTTT,CASSSRTQGLGTEAFF
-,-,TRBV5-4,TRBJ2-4,TGTGCCAGCAGCTTCGGGGAGGCCAAAAACATTCAGTACTTC,CASSFGEAKNIQYF
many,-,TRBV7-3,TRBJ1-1,TGTGCCAGCAGCTTAACCGCGGCAGGCAGCATGAACACTGAAGCTTTCTTT,CASSLTAAGSMNTEAFF
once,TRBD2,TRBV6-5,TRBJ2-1,TGTGCCAGCAGCTTTAGCGGGGGGGACTCCTACAATGAGCAGTTCTTC,CASSFSGGDSYNEQFF
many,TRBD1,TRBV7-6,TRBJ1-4,TGTGCCAGCAGCCCCATGACAGGGTGGAATGAAAAACTGTTTTTT,CASSPMTGWNEKLFF
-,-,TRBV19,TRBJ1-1,TGTGCCAGTAGTATTTCCCCAGGGGTGAACACTGAAGCTTTCTTT,CASSISPGVNTEAFF
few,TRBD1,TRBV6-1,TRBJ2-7,TGTGCCAGCAGTGAAGACAGGGGGCGACCCTACGAGCAGTACTTC,CASSEDRGRPYEQYF
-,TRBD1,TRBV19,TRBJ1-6,TGTGCCAGTAGTATCACAGGGGGTGGTAATTCACCCCTCCACTTT,CASSITGGGNSPLHF
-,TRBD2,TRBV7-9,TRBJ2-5,TGTGCCAGCCACTTAGGAGGCGGGGGGACCCAAGAGACCCAGTACTTC,CASHLGGGGTQETQYF
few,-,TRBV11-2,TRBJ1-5,TGTGCCAGCAGCTTAGCCCAACGCAATCAGCCCCAGCATTTT,CASSLAQRNQPQHF
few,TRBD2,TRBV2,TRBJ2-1,TGTGCCAGCAGGGGGGGGACTTTCAAGTTCTTC,CASRGGTFKFF
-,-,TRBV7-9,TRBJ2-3,TGTGCCAGCAGCCCCCGGGATTCCAAATGGGATACGCAGTATTTT,CASSPRDSKWDTQYF
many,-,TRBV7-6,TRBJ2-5,TGTGCCAGCAGCTTAGCGTGGGGAGAGACCCAGTACTTC,CASSLAWGETQYF
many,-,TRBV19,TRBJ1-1,TGTGCCAGTAGTATAAGAGGGAACACTGAAGCTTTCTTT,CASSIRGNTEAFF
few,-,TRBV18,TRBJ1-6,TGTGCCAGCTCACCACGGGCACAGATAACCGAGAATTCACCCCTCCACTTT,CASSPRAQITENSPLHF
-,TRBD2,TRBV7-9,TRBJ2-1,TGTGCCAGCAGCTTGAGGTTTAGCGGGGGCCATAAGCTTCTAGGTAATGAGCAGTTCTTC,CASSLRFSGGHKLLGNEQFF
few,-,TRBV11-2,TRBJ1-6,TGTGCCAGCGGAGGTGGACAAGTCCGGATTTCACCCCTCCACTTT,CASGGGQVRISPLHF
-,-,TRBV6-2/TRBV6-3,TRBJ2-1,TGTGCCAGCAGTTACATAGCGGCCTACAATGAGCAGTTCTTC,CASSYIAAYNEQFF
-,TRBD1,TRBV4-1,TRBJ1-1,TGCGCCAGCAGCCAGGCTCAGGGGGCCGACACTGAAGCTTTCTTT,CASSQAQGADTEAFF
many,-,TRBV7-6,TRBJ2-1,TGTGCCAGCAGCTCCCGGTACAATGAGCAGTTCTTC,CASSSRYNEQFF
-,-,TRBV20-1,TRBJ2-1,TGCAGTGCTAGTGAGGATGAGCAGTTCTTC,CSASEDEQFF
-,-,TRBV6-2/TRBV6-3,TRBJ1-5,TGTGCCAGCACCCAGTGGGGGCAGAGCAATCAGCCCCAGCATTTT,CASTQWGQSNQPQHF
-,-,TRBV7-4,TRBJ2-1,TGTGCCAGCAGCTCAGATCCGGGTAGAACGAACAATGAGCAGTTCTTC,CASSSDPGRTNNEQFF
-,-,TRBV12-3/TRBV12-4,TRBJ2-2,TGTGCCAGCACCGCTGACAGAGACGCGAACACCGGGGAGCTGTTTTTT,CASTADRDANTGELFF
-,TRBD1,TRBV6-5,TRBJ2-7,TGTGCCAGCAGTCCCAGGGGGAGCTACTACTTCTACGAGCAGTACTTC,CASSPRGSYYFYEQYF
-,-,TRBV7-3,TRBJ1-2,TGTGCCAGCAGCGAAGCCCTCGGATCCGGTTCTAACTATGGCTACACCTTC,CASSEALGSGSNYGYTF
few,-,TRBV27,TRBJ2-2,TGTGCCAGCAGTCCTACCCCCCTAGACACCGGGGAGCTGTTTTTT,CASSPTPLDTGELFF
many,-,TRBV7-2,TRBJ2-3,TGTGCCAGCAGCCAAACACTTAGTCTGCGCACAGATACGCAGTATTTT,CASSQTLSLRTDTQYF
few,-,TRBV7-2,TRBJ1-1,TGTGCCAGCAGCTTACCGGTAGCGAACACTGAAGCTTTCTTT,CASSLPVANTEAFF
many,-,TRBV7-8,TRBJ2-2,TGTGCCAGCAGTCCTTACAGGGACACCGGGGAGCTGTTTTTT,CASSPYRDTGELFF